This T cell receptor (beta chain) is from a study of patients and donors after allogeneic stem cell transplantation. TCRdb fed the RT-PCR reads into MiXCR, producing one record per CDR3 protein. The table includes fewer than 200,000 distinct CDR3 sequences, about 30% detected once. The CDR3 runs to 13 residues. Looked up from germline, CDR1 is SQVTM and CDR2 is ANQGSEA. Trimming took off 0 bases at V and 11 bases at J, with 14 bases between the two ends. The chain carries TRBV29-1 and TRBJ1-5; D unresolved. The TCR comes from a human donor who was either an allogeneic HSCT recipient or a stem cell or donor lymphocyte infusion donor (not recorded which). It is not recorded whose cells these are; they may come from a transplant donor. The specimen sequenced was blood, either unsorted or a sorted T cell fraction (not recorded which). DNA for the CDR3: TGCAGCGTTGAAGAGCCTTTTGGATTTGCCCAGCATTTT. It is translated as CSVEEPFGFAQHF.